The clone carrying this T cell receptor beta chain was detected ten times or more. TCR beta VDJ and CDR3 profiles were obtained from a genomic DNA template. TCRdb re-derived calls from the reads in MiXCR, one entry per CDR3 protein. The table shows 150,000 to 200,000 distinct CDR3 sequences, with approximately 44% occurring only once. Patients who underwent sequencing had shown CD8+CD57+ cell expansion by flow cytometry. With no exception, the patients had severe acquired aplastic anemia. This entry belongs to a study of CD8+CD57+ T cells in acquired aplastic anemia. Overall study context: Sorted CD4+ and CD8+ cell DNA averaged around 3.3 ug.

Sequencing was performed on sorted CD4+, CD8+, or CD8+CD57+ T cells (not recorded which) from PBMCs. The clonotype was recovered from a human donor with aplastic anemia.

CDR3 amino acids: CASTRTGYNSPLHF. CDR3 coding DNA: TGTGCCAGCACCCGGACAGGCTATAATTCACCCCTCCACTTT. The chain combines TRBV25-1 with TRBJ1-6; 7 positions agree with TRBD1. J was trimmed by 3 bases and V by 7 bases; bases with no gene match: 3. The CDR3 contains 14 residues. Germline V gives CDR1 MGHDK, CDR2 SYGVNS.